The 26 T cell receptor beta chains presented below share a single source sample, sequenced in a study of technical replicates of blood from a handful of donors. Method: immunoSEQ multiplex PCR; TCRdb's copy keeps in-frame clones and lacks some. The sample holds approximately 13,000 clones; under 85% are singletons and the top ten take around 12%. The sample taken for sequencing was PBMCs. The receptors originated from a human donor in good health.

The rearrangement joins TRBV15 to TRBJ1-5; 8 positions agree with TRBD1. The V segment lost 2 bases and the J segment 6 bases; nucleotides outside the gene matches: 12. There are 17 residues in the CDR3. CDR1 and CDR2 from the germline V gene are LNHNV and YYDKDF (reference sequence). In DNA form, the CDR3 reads TGTGCCACCAGCAGATCCCTTTCCGGGACAGGTGGTCAGCCCCAGCATTTT. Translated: CATSRSLSGTGGQPQHF.

This CDR3 reads CASSREVGNTIYF. DNA of the CDR3: TGCGCCAGCAGTCGGGAGGTCGGAAACACCATATATTTT. V is TRBV10-1 and J is TRBJ1-3; D uncertain. In germline, CDR1 is WNHNN, CDR2 SYGVQD (reference sequence). The germline V and J ends were trimmed by 5 bases and 4 bases, with 9 bases remaining between them. The CDR3 is made up of 13 amino acids.

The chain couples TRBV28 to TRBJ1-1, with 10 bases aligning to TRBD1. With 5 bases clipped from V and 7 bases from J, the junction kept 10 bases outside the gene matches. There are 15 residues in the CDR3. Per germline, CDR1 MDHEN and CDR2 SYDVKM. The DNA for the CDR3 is TGTGCCAGCAGTCCCCCGGGACAGGGGATTGTTGAAGCTTTCTTT. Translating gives CASSPPGQGIVEAFF.

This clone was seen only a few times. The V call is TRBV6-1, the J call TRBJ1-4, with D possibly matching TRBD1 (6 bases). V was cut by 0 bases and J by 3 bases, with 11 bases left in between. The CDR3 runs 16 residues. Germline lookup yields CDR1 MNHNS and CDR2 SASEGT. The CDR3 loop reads CASSEARGGANEKLFF. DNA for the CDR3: TGTGCCAGCAGTGAAGCGAGGGGGGGTGCTAATGAAAAACTGTTTTTT.

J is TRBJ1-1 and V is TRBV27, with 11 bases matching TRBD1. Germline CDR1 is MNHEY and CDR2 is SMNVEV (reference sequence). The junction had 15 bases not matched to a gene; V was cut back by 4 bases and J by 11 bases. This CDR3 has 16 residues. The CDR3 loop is CASSSDGGQGAQMAFF. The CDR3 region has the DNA TGTGCCAGCAGTTCGGATGGCGGACAGGGGGCTCAGATGGCTTTCTTT.

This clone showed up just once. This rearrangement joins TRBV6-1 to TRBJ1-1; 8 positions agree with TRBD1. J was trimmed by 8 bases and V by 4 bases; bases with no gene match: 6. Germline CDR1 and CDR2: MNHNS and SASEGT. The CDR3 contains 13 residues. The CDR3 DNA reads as TGTGCCAGCAGTGGACAGGGGAGGGGAGAAGCTTTCTTT. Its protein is CASSGQGRGEAFF.

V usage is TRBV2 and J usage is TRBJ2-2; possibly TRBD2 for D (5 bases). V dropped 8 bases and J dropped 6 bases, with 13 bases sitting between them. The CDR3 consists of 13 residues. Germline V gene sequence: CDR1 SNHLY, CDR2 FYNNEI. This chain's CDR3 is CASQKEGSGELFF. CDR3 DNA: TGTGCCAGCCAGAAAGAGGGTTCCGGGGAGCTGTTTTTT.

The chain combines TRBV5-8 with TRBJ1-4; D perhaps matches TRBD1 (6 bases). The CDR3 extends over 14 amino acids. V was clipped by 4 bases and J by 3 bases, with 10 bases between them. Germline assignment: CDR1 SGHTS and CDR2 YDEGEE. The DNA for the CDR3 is TGTGCCAGCAGCGCGGGGGCTCCTAATGAAAAACTGTTTTTT. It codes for CASSAGAPNEKLFF.

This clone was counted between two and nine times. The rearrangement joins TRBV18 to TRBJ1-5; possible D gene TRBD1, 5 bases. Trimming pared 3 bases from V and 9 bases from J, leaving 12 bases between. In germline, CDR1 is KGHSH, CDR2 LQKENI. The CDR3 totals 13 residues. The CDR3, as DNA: TGTGCCAGCTCACCCCAGGGCCTCAGGCCCCAGCATTTT. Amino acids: CASSPQGLRPQHF.

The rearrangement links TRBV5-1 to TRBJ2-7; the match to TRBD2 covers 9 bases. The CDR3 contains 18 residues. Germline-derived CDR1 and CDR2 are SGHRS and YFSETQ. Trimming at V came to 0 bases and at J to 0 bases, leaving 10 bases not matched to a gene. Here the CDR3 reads CASSLAHIAGESSYEQYF. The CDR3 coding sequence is TGCGCCAGCAGCTTGGCGCATATAGCGGGAGAGTCCTCCTACGAGCAGTACTTC.

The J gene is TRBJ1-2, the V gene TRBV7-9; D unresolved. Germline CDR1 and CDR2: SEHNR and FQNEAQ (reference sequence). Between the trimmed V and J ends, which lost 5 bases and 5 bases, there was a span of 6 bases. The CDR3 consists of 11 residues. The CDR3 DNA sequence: TGTGCCAGCAGCGCCGAGTATGGCTACACCTTC. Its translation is CASSAEYGYTF.

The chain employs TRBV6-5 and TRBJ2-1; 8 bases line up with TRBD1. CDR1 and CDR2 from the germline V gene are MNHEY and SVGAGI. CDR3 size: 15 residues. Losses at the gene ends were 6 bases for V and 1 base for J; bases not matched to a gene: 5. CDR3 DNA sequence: TGTGCCAGCAGGACAACAGGGGGGTCCTACAATGAGCAGTTCTTC. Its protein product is CASRTTGGSYNEQFF.

Here the CDR3 reads CASSSGTGGKETQYF. CDR3 DNA sequence: TGTGCCAGCAGCTCCGGGACAGGGGGAAAAGAGACCCAGTACTTC. The chain employs TRBV7-3 and TRBJ2-5; 11 nucleotides line up with TRBD1. Unmatched junction bases numbered 4, after V lost 4 bases and J lost 3 bases. Germline CDR1 is SGHTA and CDR2 is FQGTGA. The CDR3 is made up of 15 amino acids.

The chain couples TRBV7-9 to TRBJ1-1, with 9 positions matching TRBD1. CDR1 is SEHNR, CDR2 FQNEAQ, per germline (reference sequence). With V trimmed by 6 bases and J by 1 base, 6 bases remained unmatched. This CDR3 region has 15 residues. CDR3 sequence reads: CASSDNRGPNTEAFF. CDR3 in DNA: TGTGCCAGCAGTGACAACAGGGGGCCGAACACTGAAGCTTTCTTT.

CDR3 bases: TGTGCCACCAAGGGACAAGCAGGCAATGAGCAGTTCTTC. Its protein product is CATKGQAGNEQFF. V usage is TRBV10-3 and J usage is TRBJ2-1, with D maybe TRBD1 (6 bases). Trimming took off 10 bases at V and 6 bases at J, with 16 bases between the two ends. From germline, CDR1 is ENHRY and CDR2 SYGVKD. This CDR3 region has 13 residues.

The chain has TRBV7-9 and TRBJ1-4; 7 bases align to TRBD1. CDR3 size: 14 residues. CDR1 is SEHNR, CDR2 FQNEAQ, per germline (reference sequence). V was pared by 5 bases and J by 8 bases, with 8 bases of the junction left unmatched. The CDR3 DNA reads TGTGCCAGCAGCCGGGACAGTCGAGGGGAAAAACTGTTTTTT. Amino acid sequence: CASSRDSRGEKLFF.

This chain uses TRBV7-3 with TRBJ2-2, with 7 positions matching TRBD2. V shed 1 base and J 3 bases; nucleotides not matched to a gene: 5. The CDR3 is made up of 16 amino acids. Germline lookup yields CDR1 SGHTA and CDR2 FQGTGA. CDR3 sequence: CASSLNAGADTGELFF. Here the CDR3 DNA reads TGTGCCAGCAGCTTAAACGCGGGAGCGGACACCGGGGAGCTGTTTTTT.

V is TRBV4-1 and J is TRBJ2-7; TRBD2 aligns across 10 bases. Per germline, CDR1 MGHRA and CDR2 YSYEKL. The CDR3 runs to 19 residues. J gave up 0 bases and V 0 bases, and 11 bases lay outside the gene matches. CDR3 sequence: CASSQEGLANWISSYEQYF. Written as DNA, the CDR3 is TGCGCCAGCAGCCAAGAGGGACTAGCGAATTGGATTAGCTCCTACGAGCAGTACTTC.

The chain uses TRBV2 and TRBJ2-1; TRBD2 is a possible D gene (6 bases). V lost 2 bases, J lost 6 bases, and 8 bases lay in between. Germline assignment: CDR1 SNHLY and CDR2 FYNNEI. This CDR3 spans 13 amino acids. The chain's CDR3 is CASSEQLANEQFF. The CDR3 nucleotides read TGTGCCAGCAGTGAACAACTAGCCAATGAGCAGTTCTTC.

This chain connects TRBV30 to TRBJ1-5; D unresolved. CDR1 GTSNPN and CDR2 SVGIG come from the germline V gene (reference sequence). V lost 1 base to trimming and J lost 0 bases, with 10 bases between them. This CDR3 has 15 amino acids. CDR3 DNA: TGTGCCTGGAGTGCATCGGGGAATAGCAATCAGCCCCAGCATTTT. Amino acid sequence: CAWSASGNSNQPQHF.

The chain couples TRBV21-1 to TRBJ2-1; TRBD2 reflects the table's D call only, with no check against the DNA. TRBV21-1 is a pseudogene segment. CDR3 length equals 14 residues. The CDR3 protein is CASSKPGLAEEQFF. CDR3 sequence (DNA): TGTGCCAGCAGCAAACCGGGACTAGCGGAAGAGCAGTTCTTC.

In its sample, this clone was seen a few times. The CDR3 sequence: CASSDGTSGSEQYF. Here the CDR3 DNA reads TGTGCCAGCAGTGACGGGACTAGCGGGAGCGAGCAGTACTTC. The V and J genes are TRBV6-4 and TRBJ2-7; 14 bases map to TRBD2. CDR3 length: 14 amino acids. The germline gives CDR1 MRHNA, CDR2 SNTAGT. V lost 2 bases and J lost 6; bases outside the gene matches: 0.

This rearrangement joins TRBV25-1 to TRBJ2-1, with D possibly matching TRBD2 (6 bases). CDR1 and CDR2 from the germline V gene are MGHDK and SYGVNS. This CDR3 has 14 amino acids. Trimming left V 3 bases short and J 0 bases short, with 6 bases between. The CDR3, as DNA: TGTGCCAGCAGTGACGGGAGCTCCTACAATGAGCAGTTCTTC. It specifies CASSDGSSYNEQFF.

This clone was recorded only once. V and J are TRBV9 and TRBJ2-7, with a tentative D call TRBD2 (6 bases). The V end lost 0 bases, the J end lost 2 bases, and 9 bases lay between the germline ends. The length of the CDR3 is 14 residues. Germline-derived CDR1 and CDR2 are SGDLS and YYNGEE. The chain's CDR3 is CASSVDPGAYEQYF. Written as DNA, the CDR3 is TGTGCCAGCAGCGTAGACCCGGGGGCCTACGAGCAGTACTTC. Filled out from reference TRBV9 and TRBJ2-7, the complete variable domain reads DSGVTQTPKHLITATGQRVTLRCSPRSGDLSVYWYQQSLDQGLQFLIQYYNGEERAKGNILERFSAQQFPDLHSELNLSSLELGDSALYFCASSVDPGAYEQYFGPGTRLTVT.

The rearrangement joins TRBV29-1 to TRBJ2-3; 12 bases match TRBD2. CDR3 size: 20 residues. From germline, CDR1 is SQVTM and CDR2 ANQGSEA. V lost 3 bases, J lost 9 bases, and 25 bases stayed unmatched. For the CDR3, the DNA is TGCAGCGTTGAGGCTAGCGGGAGGGCCCTCAACTGGTGGGGCACAACGACGCAGTATTTT. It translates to CSVEASGRALNWWGTTTQYF.

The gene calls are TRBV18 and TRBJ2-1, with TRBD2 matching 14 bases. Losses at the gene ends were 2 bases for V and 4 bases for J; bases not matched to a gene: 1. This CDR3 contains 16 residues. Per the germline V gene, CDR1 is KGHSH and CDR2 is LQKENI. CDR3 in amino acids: CASSPRTSGGYNEQFF. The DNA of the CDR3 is TGTGCCAGCTCACCAAGGACTAGCGGGGGGTACAATGAGCAGTTCTTC.